This passage covers 27 T cell receptor beta chains from one sample sequenced in a study of control samples from healthy donors and cancer patients. TCRdb keeps only in-frame clones here, not all; method: immunoSEQ multiplex PCR. The sample records fewer than 200,000 clones, almost 90% being singletons. Sequencing was done on a sample of blood. These receptors came from a woman in her forties or fifties in good health.

The chain uses TRBV7-6 and TRBJ1-3; D is undetermined. The CDR3 runs 13 residues. Trimming took off 1 base at V and 5 bases at J, with 6 bases between the two ends. Germline values: CDR1 SGHVS, CDR2 FNYEAQ. Here the CDR3 DNA reads TGTGCCAGCAGCTTAGAAGGAAGAAACACCATATATTTT. This sequence encodes CASSLEGRNTIYF.

The CDR3 region is CASSAGYFDYGYTF. CDR3 DNA sequence: TGTGCCAGCAGCGCAGGGTATTTTGACTATGGCTACACCTTC. The chain is built from TRBV9 and TRBJ1-2, with D tentatively TRBD1 (5 bases). Germline-derived CDR1 and CDR2 are SGDLS and YYNGEE. V gave up 3 bases and J gave up 3 bases, with 12 bases separating them. CDR3 length equals 14 residues.

This clone was found once. The chain employs TRBV6-2 or TRBV6-3 and TRBJ2-2; D is uncertain. This CDR3 contains 14 residues. Germline V gives CDR1 MNHEY, CDR2 SVGEGT. Trimming pared 4 bases from V and 3 bases from J, leaving 9 bases between. CDR3 bases: TGTGCCAGCAGTTTCACAGTGGACACCGGGGAGCTGTTTTTT. This sequence encodes CASSFTVDTGELFF.

The chain is built from TRBV7-8 and TRBJ1-5, with no clear D. V gave up 0 bases and J gave up 7 bases, with 10 bases separating them. This CDR3 is built from 14 residues. From germline, CDR1 is SGHVS and CDR2 FQNEAQ. The CDR3 DNA sequence: TGTGCCAGCAGCTTAGCGTTGGGAGACCAGCCCCAGCATTTT. It yields the protein CASSLALGDQPQHF.

The CDR3 region is CASGQQADTQYF. The CDR3 bases are TGTGCCAGCGGACAGCAAGCCGATACGCAGTATTTT. V gene TRBV6-6 combines with J gene TRBJ2-3, with D perhaps TRBD1 (6 bases). Trimming took 8 bases from V and 6 from J, leaving 12 bases between them. The CDR3 has 12 residues. Germline loops: CDR1 MNHNY, CDR2 SVGAGI (reference sequence).

The genes are TRBV15 and TRBJ1-4; D remains ambiguous. V gave up 1 base and J gave up 6 bases, with 12 bases separating them. The CDR3 contains 15 residues. Germline V CDR1 and CDR2: LNHNV, YYDKDF (reference sequence). CDR3 in DNA: TGTGCCACCAGCAGAGGCAGACGAGTCGATGAAAAACTGTTTTTT. Residues: CATSRGRRVDEKLFF. Full variable domain (outside the CDR3, taken from reference TRBV15 and TRBJ1-4): DAMVIQNPRYQVTQFGKPVTLSCSQTLNHNVMYWYQQKSSQAPKLLFHYYDKDFNNEADTPDNFQSRRPNTSFCFLDIRSPGLGDTAMYLCATSRGRRVDEKLFFGSGTQLSVL.

The J gene is TRBJ1-2, the V gene TRBV5-1; maybe TRBD1 (5 bases). The CDR3 is 12 amino acids. V lost 7 bases, J lost 8 bases, and 15 bases lay in between. Germline V gives CDR1 SGHRS, CDR2 YFSETQ. The CDR3 coding sequence is TGCGCCAGCGGCCAGGGAACTGCCGGCTACACCTTC. It encodes CASGQGTAGYTF.

The chain has TRBV7-6 and TRBJ2-2; tentative D call: TRBD1 (6 bases). The germline V gene encodes CDR1 SGHVS and CDR2 FNYEAQ. The CDR3 totals 15 residues. V lost 7 bases to trimming and J lost 4 bases, with 16 bases between them. In DNA form, the CDR3 reads TGTGCCAGCACCCCAGTAGGACAGTCCACCGGGGAGCTGTTTTTT. It codes for CASTPVGQSTGELFF. Using reference TRBV7-6 and TRBJ2-2 for the parts outside the CDR3, the full variable domain is GAGVSQSPRYKVTKRGQDVALRCDPISGHVSLYWYRQALGQGPEFLTYFNYEAQQDKSGLPNDRFSAERPEGSISTLTIQRTEQRDSAMYRCASTPVGQSTGELFFGEGSRLTVL.

This chain joins TRBV7-8 and TRBJ2-1; 8 bases are shared with TRBD1. The length of the CDR3 is 13 residues. Germline V gene sequence: CDR1 SGHVS, CDR2 FQNEAQ. V gave up 1 base and J gave up 9 bases; unmatched junction bases: 2. The CDR3 loop is CASSLGDRGEQFF. For the CDR3, the DNA is TGTGCCAGCAGCTTAGGAGACAGGGGTGAGCAGTTCTTC.

The V and J genes are TRBV5-4 and TRBJ2-6; no reliable D call. CDR3 length: 14 amino acids. V was cut by 0 bases and J by 4 bases, with 5 bases left in between. The V gene's germline CDR1 is SGHNT and CDR2 YYREEE (reference sequence). Here the CDR3 DNA reads TGTGCCAGCAGCTTGGCGACCGGGGCCAACGTCCTGACTTTC. Translation gives CASSLATGANVLTF.

As DNA, the CDR3 is TGTGCCAGCAGTTCTTACGGACGGACAAGTTTGGATGAAAAACTGTTTTTT. Translation: CASSSYGRTSLDEKLFF. The chain joins TRBV3-1 (or the pseudogene TRBV3-2) to TRBJ1-4; D may be TRBD1 (5 bases). Germline-derived CDR1 and CDR2 are LGHDT and YNNKEL (reference sequence). The length of the CDR3 is 17 residues. Trimming left V 6 bases short and J 6 bases short, with 23 bases between.

This clone appeared a few times. The chain has TRBV27 and TRBJ2-1; 13 nucleotides line up with TRBD2. The CDR3 runs to 16 residues. Unmatched junction bases numbered 9, after V lost 6 bases and J lost 7 bases. Germline loops: CDR1 MNHEY, CDR2 SMNVEV (reference sequence). The CDR3 loop reads CASRRTSGSPGNEQFF. Here the CDR3 DNA reads TGTGCCAGCAGGAGGACTAGCGGGAGCCCTGGGAATGAGCAGTTCTTC.

The rearrangement uses TRBV28 and TRBJ2-7; 8 nucleotides agree with TRBD2. Germline lookup yields CDR1 MDHEN and CDR2 SYDVKM. The CDR3 loop spans 17 amino acids. The V segment lost 3 bases and the J segment 3 bases; nucleotides outside the gene matches: 13. The CDR3 region is CASSFSPPASGYYEQYF. The DNA for the CDR3 is TGTGCCAGCAGTTTCAGTCCCCCTGCTAGCGGGTACTACGAGCAGTACTTC. Drawing the rest from reference TRBV28 and TRBJ2-7, the complete variable domain is DVKVTQSSRYLVKRTGEKVFLECVQDMDHENMFWYRQDPGLGLRLIYFSYDVKMKEKGDIPEGYSVSREKKERFSLILESASTNQTSMYLCASSFSPPASGYYEQYFGPGTRLTVT.

V and J are TRBV28 and TRBJ1-1; no firm D call. V was shortened by 3 bases and J by 8 bases, with 10 bases between the two germline ends. Germline loops: CDR1 MDHEN, CDR2 SYDVKM. The CDR3 contains 12 residues. This CDR3 reads CASSFLGSEAFF. The DNA for the CDR3 is TGTGCCAGCAGTTTTCTGGGGTCGGAAGCTTTCTTT.

The rearrangement joins TRBV11-3 to TRBJ2-5, with D perhaps TRBD1 (6 bases). CDR3 length equals 19 residues. With 2 bases removed from V and 3 bases from J, the gap between germline ends came to 25 bases. The germline V gene encodes CDR1 SGHNT and CDR2 YENEEA. The chain's CDR3 is CASSLSVAEGTTAEETQYF. For the CDR3, the DNA is TGTGCCAGCAGCTTAAGTGTTGCAGAGGGGACAACTGCGGAAGAGACCCAGTACTTC. The variable domain in full, completed from reference TRBV11-3 and TRBJ2-5, reads EAGVVQSPRYKIIEKKQPVAFWCNPISGHNTLYWYLQNLGQGPELLIRYENEEAVDDSQLPKDRFSAERLKGVDSTLKIQPAELGDSAVYLCASSLSVAEGTTAEETQYFGPGTRLLVL.

The chain carries TRBV9 and TRBJ2-7, with no clear D. This CDR3 has 14 amino acids. Trimming stripped 0 bases from V and 4 bases from J, with 11 bases between. The V gene's germline CDR1 is SGDLS and CDR2 YYNGEE. This chain's CDR3 is CASSVGVGAYEQYF. DNA of the CDR3: TGTGCCAGCAGCGTAGGGGTAGGAGCGTACGAGCAGTACTTC.

This clone was counted between two and nine times. In DNA, the CDR3 is TGTGCCAGCAGCTTAGGTACCAGGGCCTATAGCAATCAGCCCCAGCATTTT. The encoded protein is CASSLGTRAYSNQPQHF. The chain employs TRBV7-2 and TRBJ1-5; D is perhaps TRBD1 (5 bases). The CDR3 has 17 residues. Between the trimmed V and J ends, which lost 1 base and 0 bases, there was a span of 13 bases. Germline values: CDR1 SGHTA, CDR2 FQGNSA. The complete variable domain, with remaining parts taken from reference TRBV7-2 and TRBJ1-5, reads GAGVSQSPSNKVTEKGKDVELRCDPISGHTALYWYRQSLGQGLEFLIYFQGNSAPDKSGLPSDRFSAERTGGSVSTLTIQRTQQEDSAVYLCASSLGTRAYSNQPQHFGDGTRLSIL.

The chain employs TRBV7-2 and TRBJ1-6; D remains ambiguous. Trimming cost V 5 bases and J 3 bases, with 8 bases left between them. Germline-derived CDR1 and CDR2 are SGHTA and FQGNSA. This CDR3 contains 14 residues. The CDR3 bases are TGTGCCAGCAGCCGTGAGGGCTATAATTCACCCCTCCACTTT. Its protein product is CASSREGYNSPLHF.

V and J are TRBV27 and TRBJ1-1; 11 nucleotides match TRBD1. J was trimmed by 5 bases and V by 5 bases; bases with no gene match: 10. Germline CDR1 is MNHEY and CDR2 is SMNVEV (reference sequence). There are 16 residues in the CDR3. For the CDR3, the DNA is TGTGCCAGCAGTACCCTGGACAGGGGGCTAGGGACTGAAGCTTTCTTT. It encodes CASSTLDRGLGTEAFF.

The gene calls are TRBV9 and TRBJ2-2, with TRBD2 matching 12 bases. CDR3 length equals 17 residues. Germline V lookup: CDR1 SGDLS, CDR2 YYNGEE. Trimming took 0 bases from V and 7 from J; bases not matched to a gene: 7. In DNA, the CDR3 is TGTGCCAGCAGCGTAGGACTAGCGGGAGTATGGGGCGGGGAGCTGTTTTTT. Its translation: CASSVGLAGVWGGELFF.

V usage is TRBV19 and J usage is TRBJ2-7; D possibly matches TRBD1 or TRBD2 (6 bases each). The CDR3 length is 12 residues. CDR1 is LNHDA, CDR2 SQIVND, per germline (reference sequence). Trimming took 5 bases from V and 6 from J, leaving 11 bases between them. The CDR3 bases are TGTGCCAGTAGTCGCAGGGGAGGCGAGCAGTACTTC. Translation gives CASSRRGGEQYF.

This chain connects TRBV28 to TRBJ1-1; weak D call: TRBD1 (5 bases). V was clipped by 4 bases and J by 2 bases, with 14 bases between them. In germline, CDR1 is MDHEN, CDR2 SYDVKM. The CDR3 extends over 15 amino acids. CDR3 nucleotides: TGTGCCAGCAGTTCCTCGGGGCCGCCAAACACTGAAGCTTTCTTT. Translation gives CASSSSGPPNTEAFF.

This chain links TRBV2 with TRBJ1-6, with a tentative D call TRBD1 (6 bases). The V and J ends lost 4 bases and 4 bases respectively, with 8 bases between them. The germline CDR1 and CDR2 sequences are SNHLY and FYNNEI. This CDR3 region has 14 residues. CDR3 region: CASSVQGYNSPLHF. The CDR3 DNA sequence: TGTGCCAGCAGTGTGCAGGGGTATAATTCACCCCTCCACTTT.

This chain links TRBV5-1 with TRBJ2-7, with D possibly TRBD2 on 5 matching bases. The CDR3 totals 12 residues. From germline, CDR1 is SGHRS and CDR2 YFSETQ. V gave up 3 bases and J gave up 3 bases, with 7 bases separating them. The CDR3 bases are TGCGCCAGCAGCTCCGGGAACTACGAGCAGTACTTC. It specifies CASSSGNYEQYF.

V usage is TRBV7-2 and J usage is TRBJ1-2; D possibly corresponds to TRBD1 (5 bases). The ends were cut back, 5 bases at V and 7 bases at J, with 14 bases in the middle. CDR3 length equals 13 residues. Germline V gene sequence: CDR1 SGHTA, CDR2 FQGNSA. The CDR3: CASSPWEDTGYTF. The DNA for the CDR3 is TGTGCCAGCAGCCCATGGGAGGACACTGGCTACACCTTC.

V and J are TRBV24-1 and TRBJ2-7; D might be TRBD2 (6 bases). The CDR3 is 14 residues long. Trimming stripped 2 bases from V and 3 bases from J, with 10 bases between. CDR1 and CDR2 from the germline V gene are KGHDR and SFDVKD. This CDR3 is CATSDSGEFYEQYF. DNA of the CDR3: TGTGCCACCAGTGATTCGGGAGAATTCTACGAGCAGTACTTC.

The CDR3 loop is CASSLDYLSRLFF. The CDR3 DNA follows: TGTGCCAGCAGCTTAGACTATCTTTCGAGACTGTTCTTC. The rearrangement joins TRBV7-2 to TRBJ2-1; D not certain. The germline V and J ends were trimmed by 1 base and 15 bases, with 16 bases remaining between them. The CDR3 has 13 residues. Germline V lookup: CDR1 SGHTA, CDR2 FQGNSA.